One and the same sample provided the 22 T cell receptor beta chains below, sequenced in a study of blood T cell repertoires in COVID-19. Clones were sequenced by immunoSEQ multiplex PCR, and TCRdb holds only the in-frame ones, with some missing. There are 90,000 to 100,000 clones in the sample; over 70% occur only once, and around 11% lies in the top ten. Sequences were obtained from peripheral blood. All receptors come from a woman older than 75 with acute or convalescent COVID-19.

The V and J genes are TRBV30 and TRBJ1-5; D is undetermined. Germline CDR1 and CDR2: GTSNPN and SVGIG (reference sequence). This CDR3 region has 14 residues. Deletions cut 0 bases from V and 3 bases from J, with 9 bases between. In nucleotides, the CDR3 is TGTGCCTGGAGTGTACCCGGGGACAATCAGCCCCAGCATTTT. The encoded protein is CAWSVPGDNQPQHF.

The chain recombines TRBV5-6 with TRBJ2-5, with D perhaps TRBD1 (6 bases). Trimming stripped 4 bases from V and 5 bases from J, with 12 bases between. CDR1 and CDR2 (germline): SGHDT, YYEEEE. The CDR3 runs to 13 residues. The CDR3 nucleotides are TGTGCCAGCAGCGGCAGGGGTTACGAGACCCAGTACTTC. It codes for CASSGRGYETQYF.

The chain is built from TRBV18 and TRBJ1-2, with D possibly TRBD1 on 5 matching bases. CDR1 KGHSH and CDR2 LQKENI come from the germline V gene. This CDR3 spans 13 amino acids. Trimming took 2 bases from V and 7 from J, leaving 11 bases between them. The CDR3 nucleotides read TGTGCCAGCTCACCATCGACAGAGGCTGGCTACACCTTC. This translates into CASSPSTEAGYTF. Filled out from reference TRBV18 and TRBJ1-2, the complete variable domain reads NAGVMQNPRHLVRRRGQEARLRCSPMKGHSHVYWYRQLPEEGLKFMVYLQKENIIDESGMPKERFSAEFPKEGPSILRIQQVVRGDSAAYFCASSPSTEAGYTFGSGTRLTVV.

The chain is built from TRBV5-5 and TRBJ2-1; the D gene is possibly TRBD2 (6 bases). CDR1 and CDR2 from the germline V gene are SGHKS and YYEKEE (reference sequence). CDR3 length: 15 residues. The V and J ends lost 1 base and 6 bases respectively, with 14 bases between them. The CDR3 DNA follows: TGTGCCAGCAGCTTGTGGGTGGGGGGAGGCAATGAGCAGTTCTTC. Translated, it gives CASSLWVGGGNEQFF.

This clone was seen just once. The J gene is TRBJ2-3, the V gene TRBV27; 12 positions agree with TRBD2. The CDR3 totals 16 residues. Trimming took 5 bases from V and 5 from J; bases not matched to a gene: 8. Per germline, CDR1 MNHEY and CDR2 SMNVEV (reference sequence). CDR3 sequence reads: CASSPSSGGAGDTQYF. As DNA, the CDR3 is TGTGCCAGCAGTCCCTCTAGCGGGGGGGCCGGAGATACGCAGTATTTT.

This clone was counted a few times. The chain carries TRBV11-2 and TRBJ2-3; 8 nucleotides line up with TRBD2. This CDR3 is built from 16 residues. The J segment lost 1 base and the V segment lost 3 bases, leaving 6 bases of the junction unmatched. Germline CDR1 is SGHAT and CDR2 is FQNNGV. CDR3 sequence: CASSLTGTRGTDTQYF. The CDR3 DNA reads TGTGCCAGCAGCTTGACCGGGACTAGAGGCACAGATACGCAGTATTTT.

The genes are TRBV5-5 and TRBJ1-3; no definite D call. The V gene lost 0 bases and the J gene lost 4 bases, with 5 bases spanning the gap. The CDR3 length is 13 residues. From germline, CDR1 is SGHKS and CDR2 YYEKEE (reference sequence). Here the CDR3 reads CASSLEAGNTIYF. In DNA form, the CDR3 reads TGTGCCAGCAGCTTGGAAGCCGGAAACACCATATATTTT.

J is TRBJ2-3 and V is TRBV5-4; 7 bases map to TRBD1. The CDR3 is 17 amino acids. After removal of 4 bases from V and 4 bases from J, the junction contained 15 bases not matched to a gene. The germline gives CDR1 SGHNT, CDR2 YYREEE (reference sequence). In DNA form, the CDR3 reads TGTGCCAGCAGCCCAATCGCCCTTAAAGGGGGCCCAGATACGCAGTATTTT. This sequence encodes CASSPIALKGGPDTQYF.

This chain uses TRBV3-1 (or the pseudogene TRBV3-2) with TRBJ2-3; D is unresolved. The CDR3 runs 13 residues. The V end was cut by 0 bases, the J end by 6 bases, with 7 bases between. CDR1 LGHDT and CDR2 YNNKEL come from the germline V gene (reference sequence). The CDR3 DNA sequence: TGTGCCAGCAGCCAAGATCACCGGGATACGCAGTATTTT. As protein: CASSQDHRDTQYF.

V gene TRBV7-2 combines with J gene TRBJ1-5; 8 positions match TRBD1. CDR3 size: 14 residues. J lost 7 bases, V lost 5 bases, and 7 bases had no gene match. CDR1 is SGHTA and CDR2 is FQGNSA in the germline V gene. CDR3: CASSLGQGGQPQHF. The CDR3 bases are TGTGCCAGCAGCCTAGGACAGGGCGGCCAGCCCCAGCATTTT. Looking up the rest from reference TRBV7-2 and TRBJ1-5 gives the full variable domain: GAGVSQSPSNKVTEKGKDVELRCDPISGHTALYWYRQSLGQGLEFLIYFQGNSAPDKSGLPSDRFSAERTGGSVSTLTIQRTQQEDSAVYLCASSLGQGGQPQHFGDGTRLSIL.

Details on this clone: Other DNA sequences from this sample encode an identical CDR3 as well. The chain joins TRBV18 to TRBJ2-5; TRBD1 aligns across 7 bases. The germline V gene has CDR1 KGHSH and CDR2 LQKENI. V lost 3 bases, J lost 2 bases, and 0 bases stayed unmatched. The CDR3 loop spans 13 amino acids. The CDR3 bases are TGTGCCAGCTCACCGGGACAGCAAGAGACCCAGTACTTC. It codes for CASSPGQQETQYF. The full variable domain, completed using reference TRBV18 and TRBJ2-5, is NAGVMQNPRHLVRRRGQEARLRCSPMKGHSHVYWYRQLPEEGLKFMVYLQKENIIDESGMPKERFSAEFPKEGPSILRIQQVVRGDSAAYFCASSPGQQETQYFGPGTRLLVL.

The chain is built from TRBV5-1 and TRBJ1-4, with 9 bases matching TRBD1. Germline CDR1 reads SGHRS; CDR2 reads YFSETQ. The CDR3 runs 14 residues. V was pared by 4 bases and J by 8 bases, with 6 bases of the junction left unmatched. CDR3 bases: TGCGCCAGCAGCACCGGACAGGGGAAAGAAAAACTGTTTTTT. It yields the protein CASSTGQGKEKLFF.

The J gene is TRBJ1-1, the V gene TRBV7-9; 7 nucleotides align to TRBD1. The ends lost 4 bases at V and 1 base at J; junction bases unmatched: 6. Germline V gene lookup returns CDR1 SEHNR and CDR2 FQNEAQ (reference sequence). The CDR3 runs to 15 residues. The CDR3 DNA reads as TGTGCCAGCAGCTCCCCGACAGGGACGAACACTGAAGCTTTCTTT. Translated: CASSSPTGTNTEAFF. The full variable domain, with the rest looked up from reference TRBV7-9 and TRBJ1-1, is DTGVSQNPRHKITKRGQNVTFRCDPISEHNRLYWYRQTLGQGPEFLTYFQNEAQLEKSRLLSDRFSAERPKGSFSTLEIQRTEQGDSAMYLCASSSPTGTNTEAFFGQGTRLTVV.

This chain uses TRBV19 with TRBJ1-2; D not certain. V was shortened by 3 bases and J by 1 base, with 9 bases between the two germline ends. The CDR3 spans 14 residues. The germline CDR1 and CDR2 sequences are LNHDA and SQIVND (reference sequence). DNA for the CDR3: TGTGCCAGTAGTATGCCCGGGAATAACTATGGCTACACCTTC. Translated: CASSMPGNNYGYTF.

The chain employs TRBV6-6 and TRBJ2-3, with D possibly TRBD2 on 6 matching bases. Trimming took 2 bases from V and 0 from J, leaving 9 bases between them. The germline CDR1 and CDR2 sequences are MNHNY and SVGAGI (reference sequence). This CDR3 has 15 amino acids. The CDR3 nucleotides read TGTGCCAGCAGTTACGTTCTAGCGAGCACAGATACGCAGTATTTT. Amino acid sequence: CASSYVLASTDTQYF.

The chain's CDR3 is CASSVDRVADTQYF. For the CDR3, the DNA is TGTGCCAGCAGCGTCGACAGGGTAGCAGATACGCAGTATTTT. This chain joins TRBV9 and TRBJ2-3; TRBD1 aligns across 7 bases. The CDR3 has 14 residues. V lost 2 bases and J lost 4; bases outside the gene matches: 4. Germline CDR1 SGDLS, CDR2 YYNGEE.

The chain combines TRBV27 with TRBJ2-2, with 12 bases fitting TRBD2. The V gene's germline CDR1 is MNHEY and CDR2 SMNVEV (reference sequence). Trimming removed 6 bases from V and 1 base from J; junction bases left unmatched: 3. This CDR3 has 16 amino acids. CDR3 sequence (DNA): TGTGCCAGCAGATCTAGCGGGGGGGAGAACACCGGGGAGCTGTTTTTT. Its translation: CASRSSGGENTGELFF.

This clone came up a few times. The chain links TRBV28 to TRBJ2-7, with D maybe TRBD1 (6 bases). V lost 7 bases, J lost 0 bases, and 10 bases lay in between. CDR3 size: 13 residues. Germline V gives CDR1 MDHEN, CDR2 SYDVKM. The CDR3 region has the DNA TGTGCCAGCAACCCGACAGGCTCCTACGAGCAGTACTTC. It yields the protein CASNPTGSYEQYF. The whole variable domain, filled in from reference TRBV28 and TRBJ2-7, reads DVKVTQSSRYLVKRTGEKVFLECVQDMDHENMFWYRQDPGLGLRLIYFSYDVKMKEKGDIPEGYSVSREKKERFSLILESASTNQTSMYLCASNPTGSYEQYFGPGTRLTVT.

The CDR3 protein is CASSALAGTQNTGELFF. The DNA for the CDR3 is TGTGCCAGCAGTGCCCTTGCTGGGACACAAAACACCGGGGAGCTGTTTTTT. This rearrangement joins TRBV2 to TRBJ2-2, with a weak D call TRBD1 (6 bases). The ends were cut back, 4 bases at V and 2 bases at J, with 17 bases in the middle. CDR1 and CDR2 from the germline V gene are SNHLY and FYNNEI. CDR3 length equals 17 residues.

V and J are TRBV19 and TRBJ1-2, with 9 bases aligning to TRBD1. V was clipped by 7 bases and J by 0 bases; unmatched bases: 6. This CDR3 contains 15 residues. Germline lookup yields CDR1 LNHDA and CDR2 SQIVND (reference sequence). CDR3 loop: CASTPGQGTNYGYTF. The CDR3 region has the DNA TGTGCCAGTACTCCGGGACAGGGTACTAACTATGGCTACACCTTC.

This clone showed up just a few times. The V gene is TRBV28, the J gene TRBJ1-5; D unclear. The V gene's germline CDR1 is MDHEN and CDR2 SYDVKM. With 4 bases removed from V and 1 base from J, the gap between germline ends came to 14 bases. The CDR3 extends over 16 amino acids. Here the CDR3 DNA reads TGTGCCAGCAGTTATCCGGGGTACGGGAGCAATCAGCCCCAGCATTTT. It specifies CASSYPGYGSNQPQHF.

This chain connects TRBV3-1 (or the pseudogene TRBV3-2) to TRBJ1-5; D ambiguous. V lost 2 bases to trimming and J lost 0 bases, with 5 bases between them. This CDR3 has 14 residues. CDR1 is LGHDT and CDR2 is YNNKEL in the germline V gene (reference sequence). The CDR3 DNA sequence: TGTGCCAGCAGCCAATTCTCTAGCAATCAGCCCCAGCATTTT. Amino acid sequence: CASSQFSSNQPQHF.